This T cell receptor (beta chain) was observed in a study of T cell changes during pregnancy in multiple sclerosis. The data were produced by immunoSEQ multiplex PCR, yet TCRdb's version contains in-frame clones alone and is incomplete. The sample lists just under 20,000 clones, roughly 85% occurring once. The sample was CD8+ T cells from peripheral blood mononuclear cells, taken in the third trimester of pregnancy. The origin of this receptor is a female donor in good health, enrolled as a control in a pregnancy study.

CDR3 DNA: TGTGCCAGCAGCTCACAGACTAGCGGGGGGGCCGGAGCCTACGAGCAGTACTTC. Encoded protein: CASSSQTSGGAGAYEQYF. The chain is built from TRBV4-2 and TRBJ2-7, with 14 bases identical to TRBD2. The CDR3 has 18 amino acids. V gave up 5 bases and J gave up 2 bases; unmatched junction bases: 11. CDR1 LGHNA and CDR2 YNFKEQ come from the germline V gene.